Below, 5 T cell receptor beta chains from the same sample are listed, as sequenced in a study of blood T cells in healthy people across ages. A sample-barcoded 5' primer and a J-beta primer mix were used in a second PCR of roughly 6 to 11 cycles. MiXCR, applied by TCRdb to the 5' RACE reads, yields one record per CDR3 protein. Of about 570,000 distinct CDR3 sequences listed, approximately 30% are singletons. The source material was blood. All receptors derive from a woman between 70 and 85 years old in good health.

This sequence joins TRBV9 and TRBJ1-2; no clear D. The CDR3 covers 13 residues. Germline CDR1 SGDLS, CDR2 YYNGEE. V was shortened by 1 base and J by 8 bases, with 12 bases between the two germline ends. This chain's CDR3 is CASSVTSSGGYTF. DNA for the CDR3: TGTGCCAGCAGCGTAACATCCTCTGGCGGCTACACCTTC.

The chain is built from TRBV11-2 and TRBJ2-7; D is possibly TRBD1 (6 bases). CDR3 size: 12 residues. With 8 bases removed from V and 2 bases from J, the gap between germline ends came to 10 bases. CDR1 and CDR2 (germline): SGHAT, FQNNGV. In DNA, the CDR3 is TGTGCCAGCCGGGGACATACCTACGAGCAGTACTTC. Translation gives CASRGHTYEQYF.

The chain couples TRBV12-3 or TRBV12-4 to TRBJ2-5, with D unresolved. Judging by the DNA end, TRBJ2-1 fits better; the J call may be wrong. This CDR3 is built from 12 residues. This chain's CDR3 is CASSFELHEQFF. DNA for the CDR3: TGTGCCAGCAGTTTTGAGCTCCATGAGCAGTTCTTC.

The gene calls are TRBV14 and TRBJ1-1; D remains unclear. Germline CDR1 reads SGHDN; CDR2 reads FVKESK. The CDR3 length is 14 residues. V was cut by 3 bases and J by 0 bases, with 8 bases left in between. The CDR3 bases are TGTGCCAGCAGCCACCCAGGCATGAACACTGAAGCTTTCTTT. Its protein product is CASSHPGMNTEAFF.

The chain combines TRBV20-1 with TRBJ1-1; D is unresolved. Germline CDR1 and CDR2: DFQATT and SNEGSKA (reference sequence). The V gene lost 5 bases and the J gene lost 4 bases, with 11 bases spanning the gap. The CDR3 is made up of 12 amino acids. The CDR3 DNA follows: TGCAGTGCTGACAAGATTCCCACTGAAGCTTTCTTT. This encodes CSADKIPTEAFF.